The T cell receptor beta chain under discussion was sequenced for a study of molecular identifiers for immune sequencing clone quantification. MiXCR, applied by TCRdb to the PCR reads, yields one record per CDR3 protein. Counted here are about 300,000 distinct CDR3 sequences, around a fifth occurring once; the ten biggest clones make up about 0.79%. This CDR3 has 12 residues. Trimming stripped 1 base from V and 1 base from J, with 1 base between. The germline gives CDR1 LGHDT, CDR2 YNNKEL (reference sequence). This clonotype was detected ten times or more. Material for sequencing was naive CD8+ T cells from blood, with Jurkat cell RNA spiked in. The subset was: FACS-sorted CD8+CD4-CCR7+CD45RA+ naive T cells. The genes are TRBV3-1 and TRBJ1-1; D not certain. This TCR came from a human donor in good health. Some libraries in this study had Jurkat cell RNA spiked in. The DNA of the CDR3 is TGTGCCAGCAGCCAAGGGAACACTGAAGCTTTCTTT. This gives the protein CASSQGNTEAFF.